This section outlines one T cell receptor (beta chain) sequence together with its context. TCRdb's table, derived via immunoSEQ multiplex PCR, lists solely in-frame clones and lacks some. The top ten clones hold 3.5% to 5.5% of a sample with approximately 200,000 clones, 80% to 90% of them seen once. Germline V CDR1 and CDR2: SGHRS, YFSETQ. The CDR3 extends over 16 amino acids. The V gene lost 4 bases and the J gene lost 1 base, with 12 bases spanning the gap. The sample belongs to a study of blood T cell repertoires in COVID-19. The source material was PBMCs or T cells enriched from blood (not recorded which). The V gene is TRBV5-1, the J gene TRBJ2-6; a possible D gene is TRBD2 (5 bases). The sequence came from a woman in her twenties or thirties who had been exposed to COVID-19. Here the CDR3 reads CASSITGSSGANVLTF. The CDR3 nucleotides are TGCGCCAGCAGCATAACGGGGTCATCTGGGGCCAACGTCCTGACTTTC.